Each of the 6 T cell receptor beta chains below was sequenced from the same sample in a study of cytomegalovirus exposure and HLA in healthy donors. The PCR contained 60 Vbeta and 13 Jbeta primers. Profiled with immunoSEQ multiplex PCR; TCRdb holds only in-frame clones, not every one. The table shows 150,000 to 200,000 clones, with over 70% occurring only once. Sequencing used PBMCs. Receptor source: a woman aged 40-49 years in good health and CMV-seropositive.

A note on this clone: The junction differs from germline at one of its ends, possibly a read error. V and J are TRBV5-1 and TRBJ2-6; D possibly corresponds to TRBD1 (5 bases). The CDR3 has 14 amino acids. Germline V gives CDR1 SGHRS, CDR2 YFSETQ. CDR3 amino acids: CASSSKSGANGLTF. In DNA, the CDR3 is TGCGCCAGCAGCTCCAAATCTGGGGCCAACGGCCTGACTTTC.

This clone was counted a single time. The chain is built from TRBV15 and TRBJ1-5; D is uncertain. Germline lookup yields CDR1 LNHNV and CDR2 YYDKDF (reference sequence). Trimming took off 1 base at V and 4 bases at J, with 11 bases between the two ends. This CDR3 has 15 residues. This CDR3 reads CATSRVSMANQPQHF. DNA of the CDR3: TGTGCCACCAGCAGAGTGTCAATGGCTAATCAGCCCCAGCATTTT.

The rearrangement uses TRBV4-1 and TRBJ1-5, with TRBD1 as a possible D gene (5 bases). The ends were cut back, 1 base at V and 3 bases at J, with 10 bases in the middle. CDR1 is MGHRA and CDR2 is YSYEKL in the germline V gene. The CDR3 is 15 amino acids. This chain's CDR3 is CASSQVWGVNQPQHF. CDR3 in DNA: TGCGCCAGCAGCCAAGTTTGGGGGGTCAATCAGCCCCAGCATTTT.

The V and J genes are TRBV5-6 and TRBJ1-5; 7 positions agree with TRBD1. This CDR3 region has 15 residues. Per germline, CDR1 SGHDT and CDR2 YYEEEE. V lost 3 bases to trimming and J lost 7 bases; unmatched junction nucleotides: 10. The CDR3 is CASSYRDSGNQPQHF. The CDR3 DNA reads as TGTGCCAGCAGCTACCGGGACAGTGGAAACCAGCCCCAGCATTTT.

CDR3 nucleotides: TGTGCCAGCAGTTACGGACAGAACACAGATACGCAGTATTTT. Its protein product is CASSYGQNTDTQYF. J is TRBJ2-3 and V is TRBV6-6; the D gene is possibly TRBD1 (6 bases). Germline loops: CDR1 MNHNY, CDR2 SVGAGI (reference sequence). The CDR3 length is 14 residues. V lost 2 bases, J lost 2 bases, and 8 bases lay in between.

V usage is TRBV7-2 and J usage is TRBJ1-5, with 7 bases matching TRBD1. Trimming cost V 4 bases and J 4 bases; bases outside gene matches: 4. Germline V lookup: CDR1 SGHTA, CDR2 FQGNSA. This CDR3 has 14 residues. CDR3 DNA: TGTGCCAGCAGCTCCCGGGACAGAAATCAGCCCCAGCATTTT. Residues: CASSSRDRNQPQHF.